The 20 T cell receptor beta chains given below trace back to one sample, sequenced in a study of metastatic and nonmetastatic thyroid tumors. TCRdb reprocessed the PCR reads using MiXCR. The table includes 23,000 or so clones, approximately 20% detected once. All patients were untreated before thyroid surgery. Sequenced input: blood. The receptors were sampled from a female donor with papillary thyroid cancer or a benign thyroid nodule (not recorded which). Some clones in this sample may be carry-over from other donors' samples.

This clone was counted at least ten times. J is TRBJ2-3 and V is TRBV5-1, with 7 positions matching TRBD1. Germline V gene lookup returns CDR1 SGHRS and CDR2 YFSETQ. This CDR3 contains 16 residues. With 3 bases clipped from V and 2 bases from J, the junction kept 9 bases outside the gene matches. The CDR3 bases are TGCGCCAGCAGCTCAGGACAGGACAGTCTCACAGATACGCAGTATTTT. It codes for CASSSGQDSLTDTQYF.

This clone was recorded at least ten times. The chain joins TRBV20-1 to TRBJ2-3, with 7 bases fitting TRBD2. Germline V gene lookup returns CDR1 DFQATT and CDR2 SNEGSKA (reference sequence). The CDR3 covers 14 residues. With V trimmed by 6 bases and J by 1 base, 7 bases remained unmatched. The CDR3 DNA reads TGCAGTGCAGTGGGACTAAGCGGCACAGATACGCAGTATTTT. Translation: CSAVGLSGTDTQYF.

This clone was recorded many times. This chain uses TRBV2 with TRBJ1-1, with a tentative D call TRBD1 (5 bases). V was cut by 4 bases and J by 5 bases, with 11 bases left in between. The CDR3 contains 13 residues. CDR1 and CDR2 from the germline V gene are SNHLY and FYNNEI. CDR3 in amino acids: CASSAPGGTEAFF. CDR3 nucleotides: TGTGCCAGCAGTGCCCCGGGGGGAACTGAAGCTTTCTTT.

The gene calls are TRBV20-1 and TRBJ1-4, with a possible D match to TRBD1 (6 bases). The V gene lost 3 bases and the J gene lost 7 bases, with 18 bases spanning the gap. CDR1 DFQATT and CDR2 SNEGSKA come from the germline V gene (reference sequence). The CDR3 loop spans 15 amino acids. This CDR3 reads CSASEVDSVSEKLFF. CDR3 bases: TGCAGTGCTAGTGAAGTGGACAGCGTATCTGAAAAACTGTTTTTT.

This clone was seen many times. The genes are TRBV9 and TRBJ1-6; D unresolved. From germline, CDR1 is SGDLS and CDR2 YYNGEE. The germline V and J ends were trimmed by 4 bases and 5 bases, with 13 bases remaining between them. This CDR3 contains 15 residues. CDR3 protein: CASSLVDGNNSPLHF. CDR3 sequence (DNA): TGTGCCAGCAGCCTAGTGGACGGAAATAATTCACCCCTCCACTTT.

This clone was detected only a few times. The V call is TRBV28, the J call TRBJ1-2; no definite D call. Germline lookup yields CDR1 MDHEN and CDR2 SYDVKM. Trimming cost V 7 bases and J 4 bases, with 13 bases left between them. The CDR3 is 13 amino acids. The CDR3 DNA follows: TGTGCCAGCACCCTATTTGACTTCTATGGCTACACCTTC. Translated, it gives CASTLFDFYGYTF.

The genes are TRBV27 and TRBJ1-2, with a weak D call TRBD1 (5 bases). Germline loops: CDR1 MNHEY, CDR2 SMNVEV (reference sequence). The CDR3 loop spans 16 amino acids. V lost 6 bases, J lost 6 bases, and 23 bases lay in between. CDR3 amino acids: CASSVGVRVGGDGYTF. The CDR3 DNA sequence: TGTGCCAGCAGCGTGGGGGTGCGGGTCGGGGGTGATGGCTACACCTTC.

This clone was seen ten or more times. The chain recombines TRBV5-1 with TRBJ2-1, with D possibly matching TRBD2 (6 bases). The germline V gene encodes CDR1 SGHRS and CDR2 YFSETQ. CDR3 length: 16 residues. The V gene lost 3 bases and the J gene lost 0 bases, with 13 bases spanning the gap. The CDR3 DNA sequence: TGCGCCAGCAGCTGGGGGGACCCTACCTCCTACAATGAGCAGTTCTTC. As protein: CASSWGDPTSYNEQFF.

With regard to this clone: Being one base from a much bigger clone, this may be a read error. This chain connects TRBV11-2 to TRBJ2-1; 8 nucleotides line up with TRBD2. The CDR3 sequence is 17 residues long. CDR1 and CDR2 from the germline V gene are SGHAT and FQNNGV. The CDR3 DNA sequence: TGCGCCAGCAGCTTGATCAAGACTAGCGTGGGGGCCTGGGAGCAGTTCTTC. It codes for CASSLIKTSVGAWEQFF.

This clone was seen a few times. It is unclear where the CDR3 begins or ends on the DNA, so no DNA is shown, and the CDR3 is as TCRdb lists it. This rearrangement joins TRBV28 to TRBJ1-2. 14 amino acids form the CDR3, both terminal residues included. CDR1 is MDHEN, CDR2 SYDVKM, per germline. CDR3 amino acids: CAITAVGANYGCTF.

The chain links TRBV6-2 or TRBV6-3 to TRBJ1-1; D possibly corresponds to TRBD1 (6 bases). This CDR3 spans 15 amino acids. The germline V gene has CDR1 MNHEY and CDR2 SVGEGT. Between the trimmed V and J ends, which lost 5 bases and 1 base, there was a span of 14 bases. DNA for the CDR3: TGTGCCAGCAGTCCGAACCTCAGGGGGAACACTGAAGCTTTCTTT. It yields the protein CASSPNLRGNTEAFF.

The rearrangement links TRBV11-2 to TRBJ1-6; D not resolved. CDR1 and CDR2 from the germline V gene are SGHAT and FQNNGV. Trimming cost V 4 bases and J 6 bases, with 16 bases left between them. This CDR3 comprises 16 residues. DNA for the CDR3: TGTGCCAGCAGCTCATTCCGGGCTACGGGTAATTCACCCCTCCACTTT. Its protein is CASSSFRATGNSPLHF.

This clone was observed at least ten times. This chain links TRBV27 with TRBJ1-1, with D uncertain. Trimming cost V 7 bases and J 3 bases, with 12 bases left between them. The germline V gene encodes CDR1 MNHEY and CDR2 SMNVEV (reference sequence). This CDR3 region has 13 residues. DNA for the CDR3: TGTGCCAGCAATAGGGATTCCCACACTGAAGCTTTCTTT. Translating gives CASNRDSHTEAFF.

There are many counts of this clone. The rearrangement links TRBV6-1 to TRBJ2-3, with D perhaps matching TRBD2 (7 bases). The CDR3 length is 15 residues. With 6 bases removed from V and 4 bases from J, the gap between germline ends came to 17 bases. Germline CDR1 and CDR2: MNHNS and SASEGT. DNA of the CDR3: TGTGCCAGCAGCCTTCGGAGGGGGGGCGCAGATACGCAGTATTTT. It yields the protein CASSLRRGGADTQYF.

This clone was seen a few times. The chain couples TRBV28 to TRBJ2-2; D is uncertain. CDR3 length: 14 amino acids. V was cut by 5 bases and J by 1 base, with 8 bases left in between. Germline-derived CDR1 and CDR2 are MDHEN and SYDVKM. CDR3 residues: CASSPLVNTGELFF. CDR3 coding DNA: TGTGCCAGCAGTCCCCTCGTGAACACCGGGGAGCTGTTTTTT.

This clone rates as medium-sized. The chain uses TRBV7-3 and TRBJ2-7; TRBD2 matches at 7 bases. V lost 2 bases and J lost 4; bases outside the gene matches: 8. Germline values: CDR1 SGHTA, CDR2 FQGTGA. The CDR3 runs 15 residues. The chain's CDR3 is CASSLAGDPSYEQYF. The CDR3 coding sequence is TGTGCCAGCAGCTTAGCGGGAGACCCCTCTTACGAGCAGTACTTC.

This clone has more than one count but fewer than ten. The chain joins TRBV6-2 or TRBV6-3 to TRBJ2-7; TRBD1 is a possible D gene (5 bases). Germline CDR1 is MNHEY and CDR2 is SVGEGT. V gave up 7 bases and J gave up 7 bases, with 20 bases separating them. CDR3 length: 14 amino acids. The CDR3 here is CASKSKNFDREQYF. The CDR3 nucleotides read TGTGCCAGCAAATCCAAAAATTTCGACAGAGAGCAGTACTTC.

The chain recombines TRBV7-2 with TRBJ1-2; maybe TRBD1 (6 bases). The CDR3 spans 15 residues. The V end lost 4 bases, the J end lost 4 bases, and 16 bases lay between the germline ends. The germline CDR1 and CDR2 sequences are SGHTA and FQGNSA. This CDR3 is CASSSYATGGYGYTF. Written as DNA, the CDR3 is TGTGCCAGCAGCTCCTACGCGACAGGAGGCTATGGCTACACCTTC.

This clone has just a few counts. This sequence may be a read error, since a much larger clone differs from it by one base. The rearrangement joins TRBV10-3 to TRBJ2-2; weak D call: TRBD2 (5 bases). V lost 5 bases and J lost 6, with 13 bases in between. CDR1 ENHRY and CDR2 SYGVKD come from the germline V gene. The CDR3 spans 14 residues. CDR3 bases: TGTGCCATCAGTCGAGGGCGCGGAGCCGGGGAGCTGTTTTTT. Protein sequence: CAISRGRGAGELFF.

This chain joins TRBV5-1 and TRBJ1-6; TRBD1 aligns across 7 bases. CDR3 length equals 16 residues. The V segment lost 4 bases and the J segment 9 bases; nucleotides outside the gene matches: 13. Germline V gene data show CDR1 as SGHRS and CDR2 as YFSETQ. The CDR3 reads CASSPGRTGSGSPLHF. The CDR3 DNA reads TGCGCCAGCAGCCCGGGCCGGACAGGTAGTGGTTCACCCCTCCACTTT.